Here is one TCR beta chain with its context. These data are taken from a study of control samples from healthy donors and cancer patients. Profiling relied on immunoSEQ multiplex PCR, and the TCRdb table lists in-frame clones only, not all of them. The top ten hold less than 2% of the sample, which has about 140,000 clones, around 90% seen once. Trimming cost V 0 bases and J 0 bases, with 7 bases left between them. The CDR3 extends over 16 amino acids. CDR1 and CDR2 from the germline V gene are SGHRS and YFSETQ. The source of this sequence is a young man in good health. V and J are TRBV5-1 and TRBJ2-6, with D hard to call. What was sequenced was blood. Here the CDR3 reads CASSLVSPSGANVLTF. Written as DNA, the CDR3 is TGCGCCAGCAGCTTGGTGTCGCCCTCTGGGGCCAACGTCCTGACTTTC.